This T cell receptor (beta chain) came from a study of T cells in Graves' hyperthyroidism and ophthalmopathy. Overall study context: At the time of initial diagnosis and before any treatment, peripheral blood was collected.

It was RNA transcripts that yielded the amplified TCR beta CDR3 regions. First-round RT-PCR targeting the TCR CDR3 was performed with the HTBI primer set. From the multiplex PCR reads, TCRdb called clonotypes with MiXCR, one entry per CDR3 protein. The profile shows approximately 420,000 distinct CDR3 sequences, roughly an eighth of them singletons. Study results and limitations: Most thyroid-expanded clonotypes above 0.001 were also found in blood.

The PBMCs were taken from around 9 ml of fresh peripheral blood. This clonotype was seen ten or more times. The antigen remains undetermined. The sequence was obtained from a woman in her late teens or twenties with Graves' hyperthyroidism. Specimen: blood.

CDR3 amino acids: CASSSLGDEQYF. CDR3 sequence (DNA): TGTGCCAGCAGCTCTTTAGGTGACGAGCAGTACTTC. The rearrangement links TRBV7-8 to TRBJ2-7; D gene uncertain. V was clipped by 4 bases and J by 5 bases, with 9 bases between them. The V gene's germline CDR1 is SGHVS and CDR2 FQNEAQ. The CDR3 totals 12 residues.